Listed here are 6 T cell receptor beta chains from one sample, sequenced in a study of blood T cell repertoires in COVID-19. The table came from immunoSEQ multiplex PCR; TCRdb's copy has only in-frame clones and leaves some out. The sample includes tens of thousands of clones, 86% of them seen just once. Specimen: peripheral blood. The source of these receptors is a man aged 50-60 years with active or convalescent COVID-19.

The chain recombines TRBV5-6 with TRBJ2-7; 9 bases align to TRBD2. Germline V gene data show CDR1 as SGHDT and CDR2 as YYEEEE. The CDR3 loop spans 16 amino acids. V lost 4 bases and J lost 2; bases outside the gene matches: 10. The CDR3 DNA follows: TGTGCCAGCAGCCCCGGGGGCGGGGGGGACACCTACGAGCAGTACTTC. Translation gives CASSPGGGGDTYEQYF.

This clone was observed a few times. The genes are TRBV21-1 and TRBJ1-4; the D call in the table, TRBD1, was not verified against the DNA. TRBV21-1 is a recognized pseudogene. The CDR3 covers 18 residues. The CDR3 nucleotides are TGTGCCAGCAGCAAAGGCACAGGGGGCTCGAGGCCTAATGAAAAACTGTTTTTT. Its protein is CASSKGTGGSRPNEKLFF.

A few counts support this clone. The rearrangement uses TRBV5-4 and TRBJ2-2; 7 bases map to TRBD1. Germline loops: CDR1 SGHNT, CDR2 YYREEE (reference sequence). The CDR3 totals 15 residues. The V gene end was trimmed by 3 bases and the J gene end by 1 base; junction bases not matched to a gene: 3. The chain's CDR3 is CASSSDRLNTGELFF. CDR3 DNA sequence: TGTGCCAGCAGCTCGGACAGGTTGAACACCGGGGAGCTGTTTTTT.

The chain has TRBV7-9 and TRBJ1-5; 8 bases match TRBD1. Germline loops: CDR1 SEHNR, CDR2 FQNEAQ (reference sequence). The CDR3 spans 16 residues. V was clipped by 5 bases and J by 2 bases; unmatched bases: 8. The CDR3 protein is CASSVQQGEGNQPQHF. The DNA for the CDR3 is TGTGCCAGCAGCGTTCAACAGGGGGAAGGCAATCAGCCCCAGCATTTT. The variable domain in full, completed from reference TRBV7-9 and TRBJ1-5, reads DTGVSQNPRHKITKRGQNVTFRCDPISEHNRLYWYRQTLGQGPEFLTYFQNEAQLEKSRLLSDRFSAERPKGSFSTLEIQRTEQGDSAMYLCASSVQQGEGNQPQHFGDGTRLSIL.

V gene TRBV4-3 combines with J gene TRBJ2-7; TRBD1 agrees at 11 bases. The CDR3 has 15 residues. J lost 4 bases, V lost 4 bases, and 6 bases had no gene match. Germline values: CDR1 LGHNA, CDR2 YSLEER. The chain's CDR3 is CASSRDRGIGYEQYF. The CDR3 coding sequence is TGCGCCAGCAGCCGGGACAGGGGGATCGGGTACGAGCAGTACTTC.

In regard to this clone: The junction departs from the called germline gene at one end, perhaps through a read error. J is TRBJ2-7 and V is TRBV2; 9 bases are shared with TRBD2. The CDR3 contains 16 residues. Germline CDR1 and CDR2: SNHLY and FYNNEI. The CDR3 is CASRDRLAGNSYEQYF. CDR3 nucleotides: TGTGCCAGCCGTGATCGGCTAGCGGGGAACTCCTACGAGCAGTACTTC.